This is a list of T cell receptor beta chains from one sample in a study of shared clonotypes between healthy human individuals. This table comes from immunoSEQ multiplex PCR, and its TCRdb copy is limited to in-frame clones, with some not included. The data hold some 480,000 clones, with around 80% observed a single time. Source material: PBMCs. The receptors come from a woman between 35 and 50 years old in good health. Some clones in this sample may be carry-over from other donors' samples. Each CDR3 is given with its conserved first and last residue. Fields, in order: J gene, V gene, CDR3 protein.

TRBJ1-2,TRBV10-3,CAISEPDRGFISYTF
TRBJ2-5,TRBV25-1,CASSVPTQETQYF
TRBJ2-3,TRBV18,CASSPPFGLAPDTQYF
TRBJ1-1,TRBV19,CASTYGLNTEAFF
TRBJ1-1,TRBV27,CASRDRVNTEAFF
TRBJ1-4,TRBV30,CAWRVRDSQGLFF
TRBJ2-2,TRBV7-2,CASSSRQGAAGELFF
TRBJ2-3,TRBV13,CASSAIGWGLAGVEGTDTQYF
TRBJ1-3,TRBV5-1,CASSLGVSGNTIYF
TRBJ1-1,TRBV20-1,CSAIRRGAFF
TRBJ2-3,TRBV10-3,CAIRRTGEDTDTQYF
TRBJ2-5,TRBV7-9,CASSLAGGHRETQYF
TRBJ2-1,TRBV5-1,CASSLGQIYNEQFF
TRBJ2-6,TRBV30,CAWSVAGANVLTF
TRBJ2-5,TRBV4-1,CASSQGRISRETQYF
TRBJ2-2,TRBV7-9,CASSGRTSGSENTGELFF
TRBJ2-1,TRBV7-9,CASSLAEVQFF
TRBJ2-1,TRBV4-3,CASSQTYGLAGPYNEQFF
TRBJ2-4,TRBV5-1,CASSLSKNIQYF
TRBJ1-1,TRBV27,CASSLRGVRTEAFF
TRBJ1-5,TRBV19,CASSMTDPGNQPQHF
TRBJ2-7,TRBV30,CAWPRDRYEQYF
TRBJ1-5,TRBV10-1,CASSTGPNQPQHF
TRBJ1-1,TRBV6-5,CASTRPGSAEAFF
TRBJ2-6,TRBV27,CASSLAVSSGANVLTF
TRBJ2-7,TRBV19,CASSIVSGLSWYEQYF
TRBJ1-5,TRBV7-2,CASSLGYRNQPQHF
TRBJ1-5,TRBV27,CASSLVGGDQPQHF
TRBJ1-5,TRBV28,CASTTRGGWQPQHF
TRBJ2-1,TRBV7-6,CASSLGVGGLNEQFF
TRBJ2-1,TRBV7-3,CASSPSYSSYNEQFF
TRBJ2-7,TRBV11-2,CASSLARRGSGEQYF
TRBJ2-1,TRBV5-5,CASSLSYRNEQFF
TRBJ2-2,TRBV7-2,CASSLGGQPRELFF
TRBJ1-2,TRBV6-5,CASSYTQVGGGYTF
TRBJ2-1,TRBV4-1,CASSPDRVPTYNEQFF
TRBJ2-5,TRBV28,CASSTPLGRDQETQYF
TRBJ2-1,TRBV18,CASSPYAEKNEQFF
TRBJ2-2,TRBV29-1,CSVGTGATGELFF
TRBJ2-7,TRBV28,CASSSGQSYEQYF
TRBJ2-1,TRBV5-1,CASSPGTGRIEQFF
TRBJ2-5,TRBV30,CARSRQVLQETQYF
TRBJ2-3,TRBV6-5,CASRRQGATDTQYF
TRBJ1-1,TRBV30,CAWSSGGESEAFF
TRBJ2-5,TRBV7-2,CASSPDQGETQYF
TRBJ2-6,TRBV4-3,CASSQNRNSGANVLTF
TRBJ2-2,TRBV5-4,CASRQWGYTGELFF
TRBJ2-7,TRBV27,CASSRAAPGTYEQYF
TRBJ1-1,TRBV11-3,CASSLDRVTEAFF
TRBJ1-2,TRBV23-1,CASSHVGHCYGYTF
TRBJ2-3,TRBV7-9,CASSRLAGGPFSTDTQYF
TRBJ2-7,TRBV7-2,CASSKGAGDYEQYF
TRBJ2-5,TRBV7-3,CASSPSARETQYF
TRBJ2-7,TRBV9,CASSPVLDSPYEQYF
TRBJ1-5,TRBV7-6,CASSLAGSNQPQHF
TRBJ1-3,TRBV29-1,CSATTGASLSGNTIYF
TRBJ1-5,TRBV2,CASTNRGLNQPQHF